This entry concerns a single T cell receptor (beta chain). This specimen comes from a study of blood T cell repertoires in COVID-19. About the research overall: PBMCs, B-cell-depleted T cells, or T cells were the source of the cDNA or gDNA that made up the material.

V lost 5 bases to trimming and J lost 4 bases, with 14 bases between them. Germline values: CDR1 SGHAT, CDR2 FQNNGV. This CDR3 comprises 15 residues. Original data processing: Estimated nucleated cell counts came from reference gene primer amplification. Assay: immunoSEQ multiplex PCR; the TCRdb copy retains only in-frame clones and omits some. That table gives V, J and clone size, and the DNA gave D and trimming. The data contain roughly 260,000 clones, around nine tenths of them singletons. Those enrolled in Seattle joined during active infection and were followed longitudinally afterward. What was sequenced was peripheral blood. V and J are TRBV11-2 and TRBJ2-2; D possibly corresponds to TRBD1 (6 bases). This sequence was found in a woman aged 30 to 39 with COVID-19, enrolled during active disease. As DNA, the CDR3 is TGTGCCAGCAGCACACAGGGCCGAGGCACCGGGGAGCTGTTTTTT. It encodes CASSTQGRGTGELFF.